The 2 T cell receptor beta chains below were found in one sample sequenced in a study of T cells in Graves' hyperthyroidism and ophthalmopathy (dated by TCRdb to between 2017 and 2020). Library preparation used multiplex PCR. The sequencer listed for this sample is Illumina HiSeq 2000. TCR beta CDR3 regions were amplified from RNA transcripts. A first-round RT-PCR of the TCR CDR3 used the HTBI primer set with the Qiagen OneStep RT-PCR kit. Using fastp trimming at Q25 and MiXCR clonotype assembly, TCRdb reanalyzed the public sequencing data and kept in-frame beta chains. Each CDR3 protein gets just one entry, which takes the most common genes and DNA from the rows behind it. The sample table shows 300,000 to 450,000 distinct CDR3 sequences, and 20% to 30% are seen once. The ten largest clonotypes hold about 70% of the sample. The sequenced sample was blood. All receptors derive from a man aged 50 to 59 with Graves' hyperthyroidism.

The V call is TRBV12-3 or TRBV12-4, the J call TRBJ2-2; TRBD2 matches 7 bases. The J segment lost 6 bases and the V segment lost 6 bases, leaving 10 bases of the junction unmatched. There are 15 residues in the CDR3. CDR3 sequence: CASSLPAGRAGELFF. In nucleotides, the CDR3 is TGTGCCAGCAGCTTACCAGCGGGACGGGCCGGGGAGCTGTTTTTT.

This chain links TRBV24-1 with TRBJ1-2; 7 nucleotides match TRBD1. This CDR3 region has 13 residues. Germline-derived CDR1 and CDR2 are KGHDR and SFDVKD. J was trimmed by 4 bases and V by 5 bases; bases with no gene match: 3. The CDR3 sequence is CATSAGTVYGYTF. Written as DNA, the CDR3 is TGTGCCACCAGTGCCGGGACAGTCTATGGCTACACCTTC.